The rows below give T cell receptor beta chains drawn from one sample of a study of identical twins. TCRdb called the 5' RACE reads again in MiXCR, with one record for every CDR3 protein. The repertoire holds 1.5 million to 2 million distinct CDR3 sequences, with roughly a third as singletons. The sample consisted of cord blood. These receptors were taken from a newborn girl in good health. Both conserved end residues are part of each CDR3. Fields, in order: D gene, CDR3 length, clone size, V gene, J gene, CDR3 protein, CDR3 DNA. A D gene is named only where the DNA matches it firmly. The size field is filled for only some rows; it gives once, few, many or a size class.

D: TRBD1
length: 16
size: few
V: TRBV6-1
J: TRBJ1-1
CDR3: CASSEPGQGANTEAFF
DNA: TGTGCCAGCAGTGAACCGGGACAGGGGGCGAACACTGAAGCTTTCTTT

D: TRBD1
length: 13
size: many
V: TRBV2
J: TRBJ2-7
CDR3: CASRGTGVYEQYF
DNA: TGTGCCAGCAGAGGGACAGGGGTTTACGAGCAGTACTTC

D: NA
length: 14
size: NA
V: TRBV12-3/TRBV12-4
J: TRBJ1-1
CDR3: CASSLPILNTEAFF
DNA: TGTGCCAGCAGTTTACCCATCCTGAACACTGAAGCTTTCTTT

D: TRBD2
length: 16
size: few
V: TRBV10-3
J: TRBJ2-1
CDR3: CAAGLAGGALYNEQFF
DNA: TGTGCCGCCGGACTAGCGGGGGGGGCCCTCTACAATGAGCAGTTCTTC

D: TRBD2
length: 15
size: NA
V: TRBV25-1
J: TRBJ2-7
CDR3: CASSEWSGGSYEQYF
DNA: TGTGCCAGCAGTGAATGGTCGGGGGGATCCTACGAGCAGTACTTC

D: NA
length: 14
size: few
V: TRBV5-1
J: TRBJ2-7
CDR3: CASSLDVSGYEQYF
DNA: TGCGCCAGCAGCTTGGATGTTAGCGGCTACGAGCAGTACTTC

D: NA
length: 15
size: NA
V: TRBV7-9
J: TRBJ1-4
CDR3: CASSLPSIRREKLFF
DNA: TGTGCCAGCAGCTTACCCTCAATCCGACGGGAAAAACTGTTTTTT

D: TRBD1
length: 13
size: few
V: TRBV6-4
J: TRBJ1-2
CDR3: CASDGRDSYGYTF
DNA: TGTGCCAGCGACGGAAGGGACAGCTATGGCTACACCTTC

D: NA
length: 13
size: NA
V: TRBV20-1
J: TRBJ2-7
CDR3: CSAIQSSYNEQYF
DNA: TGCAGTGCTATTCAGAGCTCCTACAATGAGCAGTACTTC

D: NA
length: 13
size: NA
V: TRBV18
J: TRBJ2-5
CDR3: CASSPGNRETQYF
DNA: TGTGCCAGCTCACCAGGGAACCGAGAGACCCAGTACTTC

D: NA
length: 14
size: NA
V: TRBV4-1
J: TRBJ1-4
CDR3: CASSQDPYSEKLFF
DNA: TGCGCCAGCAGCCAAGATCCCTATAGTGAAAAACTGTTTTTT

D: TRBD2
length: 14
size: once
V: TRBV10-3
J: TRBJ2-7
CDR3: CATTSAGGQGEQYF
DNA: TGTGCCACCACTAGTGCGGGAGGGCAGGGTGAGCAGTACTTC

D: NA
length: 14
size: NA
V: TRBV14
J: TRBJ2-5
CDR3: CASSQDPQQETQYF
DNA: TGTGCCAGCAGCCAAGATCCACAGCAAGAGACCCAGTACTTC

D: NA
length: 13
size: NA
V: TRBV30
J: TRBJ2-7
CDR3: CAWKLWHSYEQYF
DNA: TGTGCCTGGAAGTTGTGGCACTCCTACGAGCAGTACTTC

D: NA
length: 14
size: few
V: TRBV24-1
J: TRBJ2-5
CDR3: CATSDAEGWETQYF
DNA: TGTGCCACCAGTGATGCGGAGGGTTGGGAGACCCAGTACTTC

D: TRBD1
length: 15
size: NA
V: TRBV28
J: TRBJ1-1
CDR3: CASSTYRGKGAEAFF
DNA: TGTGCCAGCAGTACCTACAGGGGAAAGGGCGCTGAAGCTTTCTTT

D: NA
length: 14
size: few
V: TRBV6-5
J: TRBJ2-7
CDR3: CASSARDSSSEQYF
DNA: TGTGCCAGCAGTGCCCGGGACTCAAGTAGCGAGCAGTACTTC

D: NA
length: 14
size: NA
V: TRBV20-1
J: TRBJ2-7
CDR3: CSATLGTSSYEQYF
DNA: TGCAGTGCTACCTTAGGGACTTCTTCCTACGAGCAGTACTTC

D: NA
length: 14
size: NA
V: TRBV14
J: TRBJ1-2
CDR3: CASSQGHGGYGYTF
DNA: TGTGCCAGCAGCCAAGGTCATGGAGGCTATGGCTACACCTTC

D: NA
length: 16
size: NA
V: TRBV4-2
J: TRBJ2-7
CDR3: CASSQVSGGSSYEQYF
DNA: TGTGCCAGCAGCCAAGTAAGTGGGGGGAGCTCCTACGAGCAGTACTTC

D: NA
length: 16
size: NA
V: TRBV7-4
J: TRBJ1-5
CDR3: CASSLRGAVFNQPQHF
DNA: TGTGCCAGCAGCTTACGAGGGGCGGTATTCAATCAGCCCCAGCATTTT

D: TRBD2
length: 17
size: NA
V: TRBV20-1
J: TRBJ2-7
CDR3: CSARDVDRERGSYEQYF
DNA: TGCAGTGCTAGAGATGTGGACCGGGAGCGGGGCTCCTACGAGCAGTACTTC

D: NA
length: 11
size: few
V: TRBV6-2/TRBV6-3
J: TRBJ2-1
CDR3: CASTTTNEQFF
DNA: TGTGCCAGCACCACCACCAATGAGCAGTTCTTC

D: NA
length: 17
size: NA
V: TRBV21-1
J: TRBJ1-2
CDR3: CASSKVGTAVGNYGYTF
DNA: TGTGCCAGCAGCAAAGTCGGGACGGCCGTGGGGAACTATGGCTACACCTTC

D: NA
length: 14
size: NA
V: TRBV7-9
J: TRBJ1-1
CDR3: CASGLPEENTEAFF
DNA: TGTGCCAGCGGCTTACCAGAGGAGAACACTGAAGCTTTCTTT

D: NA
length: 16
size: NA
V: TRBV5-1
J: TRBJ2-1
CDR3: CASSLAQASSYNEQFF
DNA: TGCGCCAGCAGCTTGGCCCAGGCGAGCTCCTACAATGAGCAGTTCTTC

D: NA
length: 16
size: NA
V: TRBV28
J: TRBJ1-2
CDR3: CASDPGVWGYDYGYTF
DNA: TGTGCCAGCGACCCGGGCGTATGGGGGTATGACTATGGCTACACCTTC

D: TRBD1
length: 14
size: few
V: TRBV7-8
J: TRBJ2-1
CDR3: CASRSGTAYNEQFF
DNA: TGTGCCAGCAGGTCCGGGACAGCATACAATGAGCAGTTCTTC

D: TRBD1
length: 14
size: few
V: TRBV10-3
J: TRBJ2-5
CDR3: CAISAGTGGETQYF
DNA: TGTGCCATCAGTGCGGGGACAGGGGGAGAGACCCAGTACTTC

D: TRBD1
length: 14
size: few
V: TRBV20-1
J: TRBJ1-2
CDR3: CSAEGQAENYGYTF
DNA: TGCAGTGCGGAAGGACAGGCCGAGAACTATGGCTACACCTTC

D: NA
length: 15
size: few
V: TRBV5-1
J: TRBJ1-2
CDR3: CASSITPGMNYGYTF
DNA: TGCGCCAGCAGCATCACCCCAGGGATGAACTATGGCTACACCTTC

D: TRBD1
length: 16
size: NA
V: TRBV10-3
J: TRBJ2-7
CDR3: CAISAARDSTSYEQYF
DNA: TGTGCCATCAGTGCCGCCCGGGACAGTACCTCCTACGAGCAGTACTTC

D: NA
length: 13
size: few
V: TRBV3-1
J: TRBJ2-5
CDR3: CASRGDFQETQYF
DNA: TGTGCCAGCCGAGGGGACTTTCAAGAGACCCAGTACTTC

D: NA
length: 14
size: NA
V: TRBV10-1
J: TRBJ2-5
CDR3: CASSETARRETQYF
DNA: TGCGCCAGCAGTGAAACCGCCCGGAGGGAGACCCAGTACTTC

D: TRBD2
length: 15
size: NA
V: TRBV19
J: TRBJ2-7
CDR3: CASSIRGLALNEQYF
DNA: TGTGCCAGTAGTATTAGGGGACTAGCATTAAATGAGCAGTACTTC

D: NA
length: 17
size: NA
V: TRBV5-1
J: TRBJ2-7
CDR3: CASSLIPGGSSYNEQYF
DNA: TGCGCCAGCAGCTTAATCCCCGGGGGAAGCTCCTACAATGAGCAGTACTTC

D: TRBD2
length: 18
size: NA
V: TRBV20-1
J: TRBJ2-5
CDR3: CSARDVSGRPPPQETQYF
DNA: TGCAGTGCTAGAGATGTCAGCGGGAGGCCACCCCCACAAGAGACCCAGTACTTC

D: TRBD1
length: 14
size: NA
V: TRBV9
J: TRBJ1-4
CDR3: CASSASGGAGKLFF
DNA: TGTGCCAGCAGCGCCTCAGGGGGCGCGGGAAAACTGTTTTTT

D: NA
length: 15
size: NA
V: TRBV28
J: TRBJ1-1
CDR3: CASSRPSIGNTEAFF
DNA: TGTGCCAGCAGCCGACCTTCAATAGGGAACACTGAAGCTTTCTTT

D: NA
length: 11
size: NA
V: TRBV2
J: TRBJ2-7
CDR3: CASKAYYEQYF
DNA: TGTGCCAGCAAGGCTTACTACGAGCAGTACTTC

D: TRBD1
length: 17
size: few
V: TRBV3-1
J: TRBJ1-5
CDR3: CASSQEAGGKGNQPQHF
DNA: TGTGCCAGCAGCCAAGAAGCAGGGGGCAAGGGCAATCAGCCCCAGCATTTT

D: NA
length: 16
size: NA
V: TRBV14
J: TRBJ1-2
CDR3: CASSHERTAPGYGYTF
DNA: TGTGCCAGCAGCCATGAACGGACAGCCCCTGGCTATGGCTACACCTTC

D: TRBD1
length: 15
size: NA
V: TRBV10-2
J: TRBJ2-7
CDR3: CATYKSGTGGHEQYF
DNA: TGCGCCACCTATAAAAGCGGGACAGGGGGCCACGAGCAGTACTTC

D: TRBD2
length: 15
size: NA
V: TRBV11-2
J: TRBJ2-1
CDR3: CASSSQRESYNEQFF
DNA: TGTGCCAGCAGCTCGCAGCGGGAATCCTACAATGAGCAGTTCTTC

D: TRBD1
length: 15
size: few
V: TRBV3-1
J: TRBJ1-4
CDR3: CASSQGDRAGEKLFF
DNA: TGTGCCAGCAGCCAAGGTGACAGGGCAGGTGAAAAACTGTTTTTT

D: NA
length: 10
size: few
V: TRBV5-1
J: TRBJ2-5
CDR3: CASDSETQYF
DNA: TGCGCCAGCGACTCGGAGACCCAGTACTTC

D: TRBD1
length: 15
size: NA
V: TRBV3-1
J: TRBJ1-4
CDR3: CASSQTGGLGEKLFF
DNA: TGTGCCAGCAGCCAAACAGGGGGGTTAGGGGAAAAACTGTTTTTT

D: NA
length: 12
size: NA
V: TRBV5-1
J: TRBJ1-4
CDR3: CASSFAGEKLFF
DNA: TGCGCCAGCAGCTTCGCAGGAGAAAAACTGTTTTTT

D: NA
length: 11
size: NA
V: TRBV3-1
J: TRBJ1-2
CDR3: CASSTGQSNTF
DNA: TGTGCCAGCAGCACAGGACAGTCTAACACCTTC